The 22 T cell receptor beta chains below come from one sample, sequenced in a study of blood T cell repertoires in COVID-19. Clones were sequenced by immunoSEQ multiplex PCR, and TCRdb holds only the in-frame ones, with some missing. This sample has around 300,000 clones, with about 90% found just once. The sample was peripheral blood. Source of these receptors: a man aged 18 to 29 with active or convalescent COVID-19.

This clone was counted once. The chain uses TRBV5-4 and TRBJ2-3; possible D gene TRBD2, 6 bases. Germline CDR1 and CDR2: SGHNT and YYREEE (reference sequence). V lost 3 bases and J lost 3, with 17 bases in between. This CDR3 contains 16 residues. CDR3 DNA: TGTGCCAGCAGCTGGCCTGGGGGGAAGGAAACAGATACGCAGTATTTT. It codes for CASSWPGGKETDTQYF.

This chain joins TRBV6-1 and TRBJ2-7; TRBD2 is a possible D gene (5 bases). V lost 3 bases to trimming and J lost 6 bases, with 9 bases between them. In germline, CDR1 is MNHNS, CDR2 SASEGT. This CDR3 spans 12 amino acids. The CDR3 loop is CASSETISEQYF. The CDR3 DNA reads TGTGCCAGCAGTGAGACTATTAGCGAGCAGTACTTC.

This clone was counted once. The rearrangement joins TRBV25-1 to TRBJ2-3; 10 bases map to TRBD1. The germline V gene encodes CDR1 MGHDK and CDR2 SYGVNS. The CDR3 contains 16 residues. V was pared by 3 bases and J by 5 bases, with 8 bases of the junction left unmatched. The CDR3 here is CASSELTGGAKDTQYF. The CDR3 nucleotides read TGTGCCAGCAGTGAGTTGACAGGGGGCGCGAAAGATACGCAGTATTTT.

The chain has TRBV5-1 and TRBJ2-7, with a weak D call TRBD1 (6 bases). Trimming removed 4 bases at V and 5 bases at J, with 13 bases between. This CDR3 has 13 residues. From germline, CDR1 is SGHRS and CDR2 YFSETQ. The CDR3 DNA reads as TGCGCCAGCAGCCCATTTGACAGGAACGAGCAGTACTTC. Residues: CASSPFDRNEQYF.

This clone appeared a few times. The chain combines TRBV19 with TRBJ1-2; D remains ambiguous. CDR3 length: 17 residues. Trimming took 1 base from V and 7 from J, leaving 22 bases between them. Germline lookup yields CDR1 LNHDA and CDR2 SQIVND (reference sequence). Here the CDR3 DNA reads TGTGCCAGTAGTATAGTAGCGACTACGGGGATTGGTAGTGGCTACACCTTC. Protein product: CASSIVATTGIGSGYTF.

This chain uses TRBV9 with TRBJ2-7, with 10 bases lining up with TRBD2. J gave up 3 bases and V 2 bases, and 5 bases lay outside the gene matches. The CDR3 contains 15 residues. Germline-derived CDR1 and CDR2 are SGDLS and YYNGEE. CDR3 amino acids: CASSVTGTSDYEQYF. Here the CDR3 DNA reads TGTGCCAGCAGCGTGACCGGGACTAGCGACTACGAGCAGTACTTC.

CDR3 in amino acids: CASCSGEQPQHF. In nucleotides, the CDR3 is TGTGCCTCGTGCTCAGGGGAGCAGCCCCAGCATTTT. This sequence joins TRBV10-3 and TRBJ1-5; tentatively, D is TRBD1 (6 bases). V was pared by 11 bases and J by 7 bases, with 15 bases between. Germline CDR1 ENHRY, CDR2 SYGVKD. The CDR3 has 12 amino acids.

The chain couples TRBV18 to TRBJ2-7; no clear D. The V gene's germline CDR1 is KGHSH and CDR2 LQKENI. The CDR3 sequence is 12 residues long. The V gene lost 2 bases and the J gene lost 3 bases, with 5 bases spanning the gap. The CDR3 protein is CASSPSVYEQYF. DNA of the CDR3: TGTGCCAGCTCACCATCTGTCTACGAGCAGTACTTC.

The CDR3 region is CASRINSRNQPQHF. The CDR3 DNA reads as TGTGCCAGCAGGATAAACAGCCGTAATCAGCCCCAGCATTTT. This chain uses TRBV28 with TRBJ1-5; no firm D call. V dropped 6 bases and J dropped 4 bases, with 13 bases sitting between them. The CDR3 extends over 14 amino acids. Germline V gives CDR1 MDHEN, CDR2 SYDVKM.

This clone showed up just once. Other DNA sequences in this specimen translate into the identical CDR3. This chain uses TRBV7-2 with TRBJ1-1; D is unclear. Trimming shortened V by 1 base and J by 1 base, and 7 bases separated the two germline ends. The V gene's germline CDR1 is SGHTA and CDR2 FQGNSA. This CDR3 region has 14 residues. CDR3 in amino acids: CASSLVGGNTEAFF. CDR3 nucleotide sequence: TGTGCCAGCAGCTTAGTGGGAGGGAACACTGAAGCTTTCTTT. Full variable domain (rest looked up from reference TRBV7-2 and TRBJ1-1): GAGVSQSPSNKVTEKGKDVELRCDPISGHTALYWYRQSLGQGLEFLIYFQGNSAPDKSGLPSDRFSAERTGGSVSTLTIQRTQQEDSAVYLCASSLVGGNTEAFFGQGTRLTVV.

This chain links TRBV5-1 with TRBJ2-5; TRBD1 is a possible D gene (6 bases). Between the trimmed V and J ends, which lost 4 bases and 5 bases, there was a span of 18 bases. There are 15 residues in the CDR3. The germline gives CDR1 SGHRS, CDR2 YFSETQ. CDR3 sequence: CASSRDAQGSETQYF. The CDR3 DNA reads as TGCGCCAGCAGCCGTGACGCACAGGGTTCGGAGACCCAGTACTTC.

The V call is TRBV27, the J call TRBJ1-5; D is perhaps TRBD1 (5 bases). The V gene's germline CDR1 is MNHEY and CDR2 SMNVEV (reference sequence). This CDR3 region has 14 residues. Trimming pared 3 bases from V and 6 bases from J, leaving 12 bases between. This chain's CDR3 is CASSLGLWGQPQHF. Here the CDR3 DNA reads TGTGCCAGCAGTTTGGGACTTTGGGGTCAGCCCCAGCATTTT.

The chain has TRBV7-9 and TRBJ2-2; unclear D gene. The CDR3 has 15 amino acids. V was clipped by 4 bases and J by 4 bases, with 13 bases between them. From germline, CDR1 is SEHNR and CDR2 FQNEAQ (reference sequence). CDR3 in DNA: TGTGCCAGCAGCTCCCTCCTGACGGGCACCGGGGAGCTGTTTTTT. Amino acids: CASSSLLTGTGELFF.

This chain connects TRBV28 to TRBJ1-4, with 7 bases identical to TRBD1. Per germline, CDR1 MDHEN and CDR2 SYDVKM. V shed 8 bases, J shed 5 bases, and the junction held 11 bases outside the gene matches. The CDR3 has 15 residues. This chain's CDR3 is CASQGADRRNEKLFF. CDR3 DNA sequence: TGTGCCAGCCAAGGAGCGGACAGGAGAAATGAAAAACTGTTTTTT.

This chain uses TRBV18 with TRBJ2-7; no clear D gene. V was cut by 2 bases and J by 3 bases, with 5 bases left in between. CDR1 is KGHSH and CDR2 is LQKENI in the germline V gene. The length of the CDR3 is 12 residues. CDR3 sequence: CASSPGSYEQYF. The DNA for the CDR3 is TGTGCCAGCTCACCAGGCAGCTACGAGCAGTACTTC.

The chain employs TRBV4-1 and TRBJ2-2; 8 bases match TRBD2. The CDR3 consists of 17 residues. Germline trimming cut 0 bases from V and 3 bases from J; bases unmatched to any gene: 6. CDR1 is MGHRA and CDR2 is YSYEKL in the germline V gene. The DNA for the CDR3 is TGCGCCAGCAGCCAAGAAACCGGGAGGGCCGACACCGGGGAGCTGTTTTTT. Its protein is CASSQETGRADTGELFF.

This clone was detected once. The chain joins TRBV9 to TRBJ1-3; 7 bases are shared with TRBD1. Germline V lookup: CDR1 SGDLS, CDR2 YYNGEE. The V gene end was trimmed by 4 bases and the J gene end by 3 bases; junction bases not matched to a gene: 7. CDR3 length: 15 residues. DNA of the CDR3: TGTGCCAGCAGCACGAACAGGGGAGGTGGAAACACCATATATTTT. Translated, it gives CASSTNRGGGNTIYF.

J is TRBJ2-7 and V is TRBV9; tentative D call: TRBD2 (5 bases). Germline CDR1 SGDLS, CDR2 YYNGEE. V was trimmed by 3 bases and J by 3 bases, leaving 13 bases between them. This CDR3 contains 14 residues. The CDR3, as DNA: TGTGCCAGCAGCGCACTGCCCGGGAACTACGAGCAGTACTTC. It yields the protein CASSALPGNYEQYF.

The chain has TRBV5-1 and TRBJ1-6, with D maybe TRBD1 (6 bases). The CDR3 runs to 14 residues. Trimming removed 5 bases from V and 7 bases from J, with 13 bases in between. Germline CDR1 and CDR2: SGHRS and YFSETQ. For the CDR3, the DNA is TGCGCCAGCAGAAGAGGGGGAGAGAATTCACCCCTCCACTTT. It specifies CASRRGGENSPLHF. Complete variable domain (other parts from reference TRBV5-1 and TRBJ1-6): KAGVTQTPRYLIKTRGQQVTLSCSPISGHRSVSWYQQTPGQGLQFLFEYFSETQRNKGNFPGRFSGRQFSNSRSEMNVSTLELGDSALYLCASRRGGENSPLHFGNGTRLTVT.

The V gene is TRBV9, the J gene TRBJ2-1, with D possibly TRBD2 on 6 matching bases. The germline V and J ends were trimmed by 1 base and 8 bases, with 16 bases remaining between them. Germline values: CDR1 SGDLS, CDR2 YYNGEE. The CDR3 covers 15 residues. CDR3 bases: TGTGCCAGCAGCGTATTTGGGGGGAGGACCGATGAGCAGTTCTTC. It is translated as CASSVFGGRTDEQFF. Complete variable domain (other parts from reference TRBV9 and TRBJ2-1): DSGVTQTPKHLITATGQRVTLRCSPRSGDLSVYWYQQSLDQGLQFLIQYYNGEERAKGNILERFSAQQFPDLHSELNLSSLELGDSALYFCASSVFGGRTDEQFFGPGTRLTVL.

The chain carries TRBV27 and TRBJ1-2, with 8 bases aligning to TRBD1. V shed 5 bases, J shed 3 bases, and the junction held 8 bases outside the gene matches. In germline, CDR1 is MNHEY, CDR2 SMNVEV (reference sequence). This CDR3 is built from 15 residues. The DNA for the CDR3 is TGTGCCAGCAGTGCAAGACAGGGGAAGGACTATGGCTACACCTTC. This sequence encodes CASSARQGKDYGYTF.

This clone occurred once. The V call is TRBV7-6, the J call TRBJ2-7; 10 nucleotides match TRBD2. The V gene's germline CDR1 is SGHVS and CDR2 FNYEAQ. The CDR3 sequence is 15 residues long. The V gene end was trimmed by 5 bases and the J gene end by 3 bases; junction bases not matched to a gene: 7. CDR3 sequence (DNA): TGTGCCAGCAGCGATCGACTAGCGGGCCTCTACGAGCAGTACTTC. It is translated as CASSDRLAGLYEQYF.